Listed here is a single TCR beta chain. The antigen remains undetermined. The sample comes from a study of T cell repertoires in cytomegalovirus infection. Across the whole study: Public TCR beta signatures indicated both CMV infection and matching HLA type.

From the reads, TCRdb called clonotypes with MiXCR, one entry per CDR3 protein. The sample has roughly 180,000 distinct CDR3 sequences, about 22% seen once. Sequencing was performed on CD8+ T cells from cultured PBMCs, taken from culture after CMV antigen stimulation. The TCR comes from a human donor in good health (CMV status not recorded). Some clones in this sample may be carry-over from other donors' samples.

CDR3 protein: CASSLGGFNTEAFF. The DNA for the CDR3 is TGTGCCAGCAGCCTCGGAGGGTTTAACACTGAAGCTTTCTTT. The chain carries TRBV13 and TRBJ1-1, with D unresolved. The ends were cut back, 5 bases at V and 2 bases at J, with 12 bases in the middle. The CDR3 sequence is 14 residues long. CDR1 and CDR2 from the germline V gene are PRHDT and FYEKMQ (reference sequence).